This T cell receptor (beta chain) stems from a study of Ad26.COV2.S vaccination and SARS-CoV-2 variants. Across the whole study: Donor was assigned to the Ad26.COV2.S arm of trial COV1001. Whole-study findings and limits: Vaccine recipients showed a spike-specific TCR breadth that was higher than in placebo recipients.

V was clipped by 1 base and J by 4 bases, with 12 bases between them. Germline lookup yields CDR1 SGHKS and CDR2 YYEKEE (reference sequence). This CDR3 is built from 15 residues. TCRdb's table, derived via immunoSEQ multiplex PCR, lists solely in-frame clones and lacks some. The sample lists 300,000 to 400,000 clones, around 86% occurring once. As regards this clone: Its antigen is not known.

Treatment denoted: about 20 received Ad26.COV2.S at low or high dose, single or two shots; about 5 received placebo; per-sample allocation not given. Sampling happened 63 days after the first vaccine or placebo injection. This vaccine is an Ad26 vector that expresses the Wuhan-strain SARS-CoV-2 spike. V gene TRBV5-5 combines with J gene TRBJ1-3; D perhaps matches TRBD1 (6 bases). Sequences were derived from peripheral blood, sampled in a trial of Ad26.COV2.S vaccine versus placebo. This clonotype was sampled from a person aged 18-65 years who received the Ad26.COV2.S COVID-19 vaccine or a placebo. Here the CDR3 DNA reads TGTGCCAGCAGCTTGTACCAGGGGTCCGGAAACACCATATATTTT. Translating gives CASSLYQGSGNTIYF.